The rows below give T cell receptor beta chains drawn from one sample of a study of T cell responses to AZD1222 COVID-19 vaccine. Assay used: immunoSEQ multiplex PCR; TCRdb lists only in-frame clones, some missing. The sample has 80,000 to 130,000 clones; about 87% are singletons. This material consisted of peripheral blood, taken on day 0 of AZD1222 vaccination. The origin of the receptors is an adult in good health. The CDR3 runs from the conserved cysteine through the conserved F or W. D genes are given only for firm matches. Clone size is given for some rows only: seen once, a few or many times, or a class if the clone is expanded.

V gene	D gene	J gene	clone size	CDR3 DNA	CDR3 protein
TRBV4-1	.	TRBJ2-1	few	TGCGCCAGCAGCCAATCAAACATGGGGTTCGCGAATGAGCAGTTCTTC	CASSQSNMGFANEQFF
TRBV5-1	.	TRBJ2-7	.	TGCGCCAGCAGCTTGGGACAGGTCGGTTCCGAGCAGTACTTC	CASSLGQVGSEQYF
TRBV6-5	TRBD1	TRBJ2-1	.	TGTGCCAGCAGTTACTCGATGGACAGGGGAAGGGAGCAGTTCTTC	CASSYSMDRGREQFF
TRBV6-1	TRBD2	TRBJ2-5	.	TGTGCCAGCAGTGTGCTCTATGGCGGGGGGGCAGGAGAGACCCAGTACTTC	CASSVLYGGGAGETQYF
TRBV11-2	.	TRBJ2-7	.	TGTGCCAGCAGCTTAGACGGGTTCTATCGGAACGAGCAGTACTTC	CASSLDGFYRNEQYF
TRBV6-2/TRBV6-3	TRBD2	TRBJ2-3	once	TGTGCCAGCAGTTCCTGGACTAGTTGGTATGGAGATACGCAGTATTTT	CASSSWTSWYGDTQYF
TRBV7-3	TRBD2	TRBJ2-1	.	TGTGCCAGCACCCTTGGCGGGGGGGCCATTGATGAGCAGTTCTTC	CASTLGGGAIDEQFF
TRBV5-1	TRBD1	TRBJ1-3	.	TGCGCCAGCAGCCCAGGGACAGGGTTGGGCTCTGGAAACACCATATATTTT	CASSPGTGLGSGNTIYF
TRBV5-1	.	TRBJ2-1	once	TGCGCCAGCAGCTTGGATCTAGGCTCCTACAATGAGCAGTTCTTC	CASSLDLGSYNEQFF
TRBV7-8	.	TRBJ2-7	.	TGTGCCAGCAGATCCCGGGCAGAAGGATCCTACGAGCAGTACTTC	CASRSRAEGSYEQYF
TRBV9	TRBD2	TRBJ2-3	once	TGTGCCAGCAGCACTTCGGGACTACCTACAGATACGCAGTATTTT	CASSTSGLPTDTQYF
TRBV23-1	.	TRBJ2-6	.	TGCGCCAGCAGTCAGGGGGCCGCTGGGGCCAACGTCCTGACTTTC	CASSQGAAGANVLTF
TRBV5-8	.	TRBJ1-3	.	TGTGCCAGCAGCTTACGGCAGGGTGGTTCACCCTCTGGAAACACCATATATTTT	CASSLRQGGSPSGNTIYF
TRBV28	.	TRBJ1-2	.	TGTGCCAGCAGCCCTGGCTTCGGGGGCGCTCCTAACTATGGCTACACCTTC	CASSPGFGGAPNYGYTF
TRBV9	.	TRBJ1-2	few	TGTGCCAGCAGCGACCGCACGTCGTTCCTCTATGGCTACACCTTC	CASSDRTSFLYGYTF
TRBV12-3/TRBV12-4	TRBD1	TRBJ1-2	.	TGTGCCAGCAGTCCGGACAGGGGTGATGGCTACACCTTC	CASSPDRGDGYTF
TRBV11-2	.	TRBJ1-2	.	TGTGCCAGCAGCCCGTTGGGCAGGGGCTTCGGCTACACCTTC	CASSPLGRGFGYTF
TRBV6-2/TRBV6-3	.	TRBJ2-7	.	TGTGCCAGCAGTGACCCCGGGACTCCGCGGGCCTACGAGCAGTACTTC	CASSDPGTPRAYEQYF
TRBV5-1	TRBD2	TRBJ2-1	.	TGCGCCAGCAGCATGGCGGGGGGTTACAATGAGCAGTTCTTC	CASSMAGGYNEQFF
TRBV28	.	TRBJ1-1	once	TGTGCCAGCACCTTCGGGGGGGCCGAGGTTGGTGAAGCTTTCTTT	CASTFGGAEVGEAFF
TRBV2	TRBD1	TRBJ1-6	.	TGTGCCTGGCAGGGGGAATCACCCCTCCACTTT	CAWQGESPLHF
TRBV5-1	TRBD2	TRBJ2-3	once	TGCGCCAGCAGTATCCCTTACTCGGATAGCGGGGATACGCAGTATTTT	CASSIPYSDSGDTQYF
TRBV6-5	.	TRBJ1-1	.	TGTGCCAGCAGAACCGCCCCTGAAATGCCTGAAGCTTTCTTT	CASRTAPEMPEAFF
TRBV19	TRBD1	TRBJ1-5	.	TGTGCCAGTAGTACCTTGACAGGGGGCGATCAGCCCCAGCATTTT	CASSTLTGGDQPQHF
TRBV3-1/TRBV3-2	TRBD1	TRBJ2-1	.	TGTGCCAGCAGACGACAGGGGGCATACAATGAGCAGTTCTTC	CASRRQGAYNEQFF
TRBV12-3/TRBV12-4	.	TRBJ1-5	.	TGTGCCAGCAGCACTTTCGGCAATCAGCCCCAGCATTTT	CASSTFGNQPQHF
TRBV11-3	TRBD1	TRBJ2-1	.	TGTGCCAGCAGCATCCGACAGGGTTCCTACAATGAGCAGTTCTTC	CASSIRQGSYNEQFF
TRBV6-1	.	TRBJ1-3	once	TGTGCCAGCAGTGATGGAGTTTCTGGAAACACCATATATTTT	CASSDGVSGNTIYF
TRBV6-2/TRBV6-3	.	TRBJ1-2	.	TGTGCCAGCAGTGGGCCCGGAGGAGGCTACACCTTC	CASSGPGGGYTF
TRBV7-2	TRBD1	TRBJ2-7	.	TGTGCCAGCAGATCGACCGGGACAGTCGGTACCTACGAGCAGTACTTC	CASRSTGTVGTYEQYF
TRBV28	.	TRBJ1-1	.	TGTGCCAGCAGTTTAAACTGGAACACTGAAGCTTTCTTT	CASSLNWNTEAFF
TRBV9	.	TRBJ1-1	.	TGTGCCAGCAGCGTCAGACAGGACGATTCGGACACTGAAGCTTTCTTT	CASSVRQDDSDTEAFF
TRBV19	TRBD1	TRBJ1-5	.	TGTGCCAGTAGTATCAGGAGACAGGGGAATCAGCCCCAGCATTTT	CASSIRRQGNQPQHF
TRBV27	TRBD1	TRBJ1-2	.	TGTGCCAGCAGTTTACTGGGACAGGGGGCCTTCTATGGCTACACCTTC	CASSLLGQGAFYGYTF
TRBV7-8	TRBD1	TRBJ2-2	.	TGTGCCAGCAGCTTAAGGGACAGGGTTGCCTACGGGGAGCTGTTTTTT	CASSLRDRVAYGELFF
TRBV5-5	.	TRBJ1-6	.	TGTGCCAGCAGCTTGGGCCCTGACACCTTATATTCACCCCTCCACTTT	CASSLGPDTLYSPLHF
TRBV5-1	.	TRBJ1-3	.	TGCGCCAGCAGGGACTCTGGAAACACCATATATTTT	CASRDSGNTIYF
TRBV7-3	.	TRBJ2-5	.	TGTGCCAGCAGCTCTATCCCGGGGGCGGAGACCCAGTACTTC	CASSSIPGAETQYF
TRBV30	TRBD1	TRBJ1-5	.	TGTGCCTGGAGGGGGGCAGGGGGAAATCAGCCCCAGCATTTT	CAWRGAGGNQPQHF
TRBV5-6	.	TRBJ1-4	.	TGTGCCAGCAGCTTGGGGGGACGAAAACTGTTTTTT	CASSLGGRKLFF
TRBV19	.	TRBJ1-1	.	TGTGCCAGTAGTATAGGGACAGAGAACACTGAAGCTTTCTTT	CASSIGTENTEAFF
TRBV27	TRBD1	TRBJ2-7	.	TGTGCCAGCAGTCTGGCCATCGGGACAGGGGTTGGCGAGCAGTACTTC	CASSLAIGTGVGEQYF
TRBV7-9	TRBD2	TRBJ2-7	.	TGTGCCAGCAGCTTAACCGGGACTAGTACATACGAGCAGTACTTC	CASSLTGTSTYEQYF
TRBV7-2	.	TRBJ1-3	.	TGTGCCAGCAGCTTATGGAGGGGGGCAGGGTCAGGAAACACCATATATTTT	CASSLWRGAGSGNTIYF